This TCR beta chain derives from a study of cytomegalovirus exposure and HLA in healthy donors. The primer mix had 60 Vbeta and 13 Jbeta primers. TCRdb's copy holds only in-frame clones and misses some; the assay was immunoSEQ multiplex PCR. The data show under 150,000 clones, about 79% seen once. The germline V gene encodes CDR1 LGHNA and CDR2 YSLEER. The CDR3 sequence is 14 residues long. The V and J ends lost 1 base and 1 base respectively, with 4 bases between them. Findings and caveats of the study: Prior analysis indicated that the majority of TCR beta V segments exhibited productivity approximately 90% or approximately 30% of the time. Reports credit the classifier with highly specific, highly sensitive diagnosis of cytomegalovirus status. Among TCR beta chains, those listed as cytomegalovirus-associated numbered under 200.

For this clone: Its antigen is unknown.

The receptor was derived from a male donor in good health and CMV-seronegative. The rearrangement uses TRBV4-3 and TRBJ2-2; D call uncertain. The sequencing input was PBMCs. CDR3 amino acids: CASSQGENTGELFF. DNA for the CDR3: TGCGCCAGCAGCCAAGGAGAGAACACCGGGGAGCTGTTTTTT.